Below, 8 T cell receptor beta chains from the same sample are listed, as sequenced in a study of Graves' ophthalmopathy and Graves' hyperthyroidism. As the template, RNA transcripts were used to amplify TCR beta CDR3 regions. The authors performed first-round RT-PCR with HTBI primers and then a second-round multiplex PCR. One entry per CDR3 protein results from TCRdb running MiXCR on the multiplex PCR reads. The repertoire has about 1.1 million distinct CDR3 sequences, approximately 35% of them found once; the top ten carry 11%. The sample consisted of peripheral blood or thyroid tissue (not recorded which). The origin of the receptors is an adult man with Graves' hyperthyroidism.

This clonotype was seen repeatedly, ten times or more. The CDR3 loop is CASSMDGDMNTEAFF. In DNA form, the CDR3 reads TGTGCCAGTAGTATGGACGGAGACATGAACACTGAAGCTTTCTTT. The chain couples TRBV19 to TRBJ1-1; D is ambiguous. Germline-derived CDR1 and CDR2 are LNHDA and SQIVND (reference sequence). The CDR3 has 15 residues. Trimming shortened V by 3 bases and J by 0 bases, and 11 bases separated the two germline ends.

The rearrangement joins TRBV6-1 to TRBJ2-2, with 8 positions matching TRBD1. The CDR3 is made up of 14 amino acids. Germline loops: CDR1 MNHNS, CDR2 SASEGT. J was trimmed by 6 bases and V by 6 bases; bases with no gene match: 6. CDR3 bases: TGTGCCAGCAGGCCGGACAGGGAAGCCGGGGAGCTGTTTTTT. Residues: CASRPDREAGELFF.

As regards this clonotype: Without the conserved terminal phenylalanine or tryptophan, this CDR3 likely stems from a read error. This rearrangement joins TRBV7-9 to TRBJ1-4, with TRBD1 matching 7 bases. There are 15 residues in the CDR3. Germline trimming cut 5 bases from V and 4 bases from J; bases unmatched to any gene: 7. Germline V lookup: CDR1 SEHNR, CDR2 FQNEAQ (reference sequence). The CDR3 sequence: CASSPPGQINEKLFL. The DNA for the CDR3 is TGTGCCAGCAGCCCACCGGGACAGATTAATGAAAAACTGTTTCTT.

This clonotype was observed at least ten times. V gene TRBV12-3 or TRBV12-4 combines with J gene TRBJ1-4, with D possibly matching TRBD1 (5 bases). The V end lost 0 bases, the J end lost 8 bases, and 10 bases lay between the germline ends. This CDR3 spans 14 amino acids. Here the CDR3 reads CASSLAGPGEKLFF. The CDR3 DNA follows: TGTGCCAGCAGTTTAGCGGGGCCAGGAGAAAAACTGTTTTTT.

There are many counts of this clonotype. The genes are TRBV5-1 and TRBJ2-5, with no clear D. V lost 2 bases and J lost 3, with 8 bases in between. In germline, CDR1 is SGHRS, CDR2 YFSETQ. The length of the CDR3 is 13 residues. CDR3 in amino acids: CASSLGPEETQYF. The CDR3 nucleotides read TGCGCCAGCAGCTTAGGGCCAGAAGAGACCCAGTACTTC.

This clonotype came up many times. V and J are TRBV6-6 and TRBJ1-5, with 7 bases lining up with TRBD1. The CDR3 is 15 residues long. The ends lost 4 bases at V and 3 bases at J; junction bases unmatched: 6. From germline, CDR1 is MNHNY and CDR2 SVGAGI (reference sequence). CDR3 amino acids: CASSSPTGVNQPQHF. The CDR3 region has the DNA TGTGCCAGCAGTTCCCCTACAGGGGTCAATCAGCCCCAGCATTTT.

This clonotype was seen more than once but under ten times. The chain links TRBV5-1 to TRBJ1-1; perhaps TRBD1 as D (6 bases). Trimming took off 3 bases at V and 4 bases at J, with 16 bases between the two ends. The V gene's germline CDR1 is SGHRS and CDR2 YFSETQ. The CDR3 runs 15 residues. CDR3 nucleotides: TGCGCCAGCAGCTCCAGACGCGGAGGGGGCACTGAAGCTTTCTTT. This codes for CASSSRRGGGTEAFF.

For this clonotype: One end of the junction is discordant with germline, which a read error may explain. The chain has TRBV6-5 and TRBJ2-5, with D possibly matching TRBD2 (5 bases). CDR1 and CDR2 from the germline V gene are MNHEY and SVGAGI. The CDR3 sequence is 14 residues long. CDR3 region: CANSPRLAEKTQYF. CDR3 coding DNA: TGTGCCAACAGTCCAAGGCTAGCCGAAAAAACCCAGTACTTC.